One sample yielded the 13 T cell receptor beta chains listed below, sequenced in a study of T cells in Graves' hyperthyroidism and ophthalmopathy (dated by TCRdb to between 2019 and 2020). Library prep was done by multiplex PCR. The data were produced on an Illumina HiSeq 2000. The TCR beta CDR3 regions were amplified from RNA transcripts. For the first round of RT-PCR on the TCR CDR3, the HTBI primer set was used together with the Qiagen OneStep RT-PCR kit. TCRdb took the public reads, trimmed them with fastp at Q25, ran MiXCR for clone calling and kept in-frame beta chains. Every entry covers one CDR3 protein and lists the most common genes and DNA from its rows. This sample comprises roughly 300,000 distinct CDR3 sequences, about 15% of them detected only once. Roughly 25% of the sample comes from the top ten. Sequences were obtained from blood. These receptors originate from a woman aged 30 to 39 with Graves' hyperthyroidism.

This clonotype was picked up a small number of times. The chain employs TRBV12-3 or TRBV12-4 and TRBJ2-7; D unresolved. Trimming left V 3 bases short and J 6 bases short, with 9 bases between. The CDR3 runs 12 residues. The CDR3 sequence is CASSFGRAEQYF. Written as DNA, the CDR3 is TGTGCCAGCAGTTTTGGCCGGGCCGAGCAGTACTTC.

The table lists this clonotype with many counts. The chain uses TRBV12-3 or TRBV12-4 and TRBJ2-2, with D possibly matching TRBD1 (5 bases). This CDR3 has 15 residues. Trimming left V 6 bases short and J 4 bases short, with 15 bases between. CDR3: CASSRDRGGTGELFF. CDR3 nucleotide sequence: TGTGCCAGCAGCCGCGACAGAGGCGGCACCGGGGAGCTGTTTTTT.

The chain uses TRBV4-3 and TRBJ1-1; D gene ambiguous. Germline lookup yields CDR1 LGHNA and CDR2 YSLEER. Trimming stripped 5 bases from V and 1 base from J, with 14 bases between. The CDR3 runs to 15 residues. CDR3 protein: CASSTSSDPNTEAFF. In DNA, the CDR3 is TGCGCCAGCAGCACAAGCTCGGACCCGAACACTGAAGCTTTCTTT.

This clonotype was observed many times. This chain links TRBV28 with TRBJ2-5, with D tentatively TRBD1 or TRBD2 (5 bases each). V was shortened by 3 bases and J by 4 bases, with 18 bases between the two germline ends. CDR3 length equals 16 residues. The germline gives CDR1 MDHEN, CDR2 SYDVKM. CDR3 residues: CASSFSVRVGGETQYF. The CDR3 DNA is TGTGCCAGCAGTTTTTCGGTCAGGGTAGGAGGAGAGACCCAGTACTTC.

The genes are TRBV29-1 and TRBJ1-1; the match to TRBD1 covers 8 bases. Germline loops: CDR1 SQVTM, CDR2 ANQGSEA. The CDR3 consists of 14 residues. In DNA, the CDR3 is TGCAGATTAGGGGACAGGATACGACGGACTGAAGCTTTCTTT. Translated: CRLGDRIRRTEAFF.

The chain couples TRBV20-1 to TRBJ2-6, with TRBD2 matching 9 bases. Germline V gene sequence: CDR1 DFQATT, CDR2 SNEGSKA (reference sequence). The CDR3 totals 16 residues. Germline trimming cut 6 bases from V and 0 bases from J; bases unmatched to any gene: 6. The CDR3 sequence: CSATVAGASGANVLTF. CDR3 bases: TGCAGTGCGACGGTAGCGGGGGCCTCTGGGGCCAACGTCCTGACTTTC.

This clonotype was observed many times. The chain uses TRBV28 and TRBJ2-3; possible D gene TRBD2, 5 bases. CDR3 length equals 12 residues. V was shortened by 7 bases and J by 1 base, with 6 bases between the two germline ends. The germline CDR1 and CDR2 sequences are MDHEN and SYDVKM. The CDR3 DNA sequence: TGTGCCAGCAAGGAGGGCACAGATACGCAGTATTTT. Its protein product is CASKEGTDTQYF.

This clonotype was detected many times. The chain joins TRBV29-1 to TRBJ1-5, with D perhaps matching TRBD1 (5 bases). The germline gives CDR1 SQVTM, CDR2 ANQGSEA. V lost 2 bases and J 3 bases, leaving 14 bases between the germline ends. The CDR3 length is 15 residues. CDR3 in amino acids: CSVEKGFGFNQPQHF. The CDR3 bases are TGCAGCGTTGAAAAGGGGTTCGGGTTCAATCAGCCCCAGCATTTT.

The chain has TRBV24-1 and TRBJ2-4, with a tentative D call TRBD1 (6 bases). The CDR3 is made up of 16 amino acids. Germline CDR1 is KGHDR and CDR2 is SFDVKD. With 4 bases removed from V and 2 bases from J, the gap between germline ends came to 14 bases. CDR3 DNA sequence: TGTGCCACCAGTGAAGCTGGGGGCTTGACCAAAAACATTCAGTACTTC. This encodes CATSEAGGLTKNIQYF.

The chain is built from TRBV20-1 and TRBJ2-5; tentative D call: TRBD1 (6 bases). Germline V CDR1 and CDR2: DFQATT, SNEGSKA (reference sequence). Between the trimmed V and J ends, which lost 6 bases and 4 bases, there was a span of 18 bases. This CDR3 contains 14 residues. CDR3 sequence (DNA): TGCAGTGCGATCTCTACAGGGAAGGCAGAGACCCAGTACTTC. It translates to CSAISTGKAETQYF.

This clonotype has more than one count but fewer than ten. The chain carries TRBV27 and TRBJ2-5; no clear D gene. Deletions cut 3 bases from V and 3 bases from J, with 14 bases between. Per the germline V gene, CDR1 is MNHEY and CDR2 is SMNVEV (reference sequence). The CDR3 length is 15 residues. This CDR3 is CASSFVLGTKETQYF. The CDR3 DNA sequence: TGTGCCAGCAGTTTCGTCCTGGGCACAAAAGAGACCCAGTACTTC.

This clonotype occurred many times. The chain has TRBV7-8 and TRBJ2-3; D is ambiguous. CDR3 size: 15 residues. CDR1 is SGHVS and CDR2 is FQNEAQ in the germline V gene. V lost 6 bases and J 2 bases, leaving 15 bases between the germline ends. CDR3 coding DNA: TGTGCCAGCAGACTAACCGGTACCCACACAGATACGCAGTATTTT. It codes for CASRLTGTHTDTQYF.

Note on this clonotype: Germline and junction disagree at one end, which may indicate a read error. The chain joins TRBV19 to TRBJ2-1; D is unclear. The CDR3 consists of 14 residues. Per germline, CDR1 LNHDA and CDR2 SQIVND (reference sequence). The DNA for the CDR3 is TGTGCCAGTAGTAGTCGCGCCGATTACAATGAGCAGTCCTTC. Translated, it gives CASSSRADYNEQSF. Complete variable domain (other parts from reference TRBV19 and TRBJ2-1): DGGITQSPKYLFRKEGQNVTLSCEQNLNHDAMYWYRQDPGQGLRLIYYSQIVNDFQKGDIAEGYSVSREKKESFPLTVTSAQKNPTAFYLCASSSRADYNEQSFGPGTRLTVL.